This TCR beta chain came from a study of OX40 agonist ivuxolimab in advanced cancers. Samples of blood were obtained at baseline, on cycle 4 day 1, and on cycle 7 day 1. Germline CDR1 is LGHNA and CDR2 is YNFKEQ. The CDR3 runs 15 residues. V dropped 2 bases and J dropped 4; count of bases not matched to a gene: 5. TCRdb keeps only in-frame clones here, not all; method: immunoSEQ multiplex PCR. This sample has over 50,000 clones, with around 82% found just once. This specimen was CD4+ or CD8+ T cells sorted from blood, taken in a trial of the OX40 agonist ivuxolimab. The chain has TRBV4-2 and TRBJ2-7, with 10 bases lining up with TRBD2. The clonotype originates from an adult with an advanced solid tumor such as melanoma, head and neck, liver or kidney cancer. In DNA, the CDR3 is TGTGCCAGCAGCCAACTAGCGGGAGTAACATACGAGCAGTACTTC. Translation: CASSQLAGVTYEQYF.